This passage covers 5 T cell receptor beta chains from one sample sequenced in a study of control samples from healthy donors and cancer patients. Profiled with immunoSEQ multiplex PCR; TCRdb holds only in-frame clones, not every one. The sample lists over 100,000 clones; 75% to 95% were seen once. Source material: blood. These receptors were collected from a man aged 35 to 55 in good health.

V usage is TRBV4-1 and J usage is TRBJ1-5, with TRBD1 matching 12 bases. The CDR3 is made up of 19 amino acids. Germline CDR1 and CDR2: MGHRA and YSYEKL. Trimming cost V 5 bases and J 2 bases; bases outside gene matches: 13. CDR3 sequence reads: CASSKGTGQGARGNQPQHF. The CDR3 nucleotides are TGCGCCAGCAGCAAAGGGACGGGACAGGGGGCCCGAGGCAATCAGCCCCAGCATTTT.

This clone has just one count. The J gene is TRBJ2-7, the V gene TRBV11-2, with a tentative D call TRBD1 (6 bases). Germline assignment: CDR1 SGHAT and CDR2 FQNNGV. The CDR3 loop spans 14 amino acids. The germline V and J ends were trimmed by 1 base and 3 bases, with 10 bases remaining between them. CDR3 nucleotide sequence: TGTGCCAGCAGCTTAGTGGCACAGGGCTACGAGCAGTACTTC. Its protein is CASSLVAQGYEQYF.

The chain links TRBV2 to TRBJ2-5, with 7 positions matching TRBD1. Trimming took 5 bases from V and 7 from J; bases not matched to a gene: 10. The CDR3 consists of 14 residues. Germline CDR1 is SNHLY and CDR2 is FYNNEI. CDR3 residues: CASSNSTGFGTQYF. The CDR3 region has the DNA TGTGCCAGCAGTAACTCGACAGGGTTCGGGACCCAGTACTTC.

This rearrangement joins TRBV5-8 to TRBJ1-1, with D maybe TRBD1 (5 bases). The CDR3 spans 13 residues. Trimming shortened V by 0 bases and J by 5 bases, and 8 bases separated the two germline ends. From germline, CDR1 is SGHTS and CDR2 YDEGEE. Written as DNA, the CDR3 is TGTGCCAGCAGCTTGGGGTGGGGGACTGAAGCTTTCTTT. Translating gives CASSLGWGTEAFF.

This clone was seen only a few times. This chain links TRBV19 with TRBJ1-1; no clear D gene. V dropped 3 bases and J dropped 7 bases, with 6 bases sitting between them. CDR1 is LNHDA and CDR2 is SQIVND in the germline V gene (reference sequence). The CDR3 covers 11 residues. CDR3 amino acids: CASSMDFEAFF. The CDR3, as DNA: TGTGCCAGTAGTATGGACTTTGAAGCTTTCTTT.